This T cell receptor beta chain was found in a study of identical twins. Notes on the study in general: Shared out-of-frame alpha sequences (those common to twins) showed excess low generation probability.

Healthy Caucasians provided all donations. TCRdb processed the 5' RACE reads anew with MiXCR; each CDR3 protein has one entry. Here the sample spans some 730,000 distinct CDR3 sequences, around a sixth being singletons. Germline V gene sequence: CDR1 DFQATT, CDR2 SNEGSKA (reference sequence). V shed 1 base and J shed 6 bases, with 8 bases lying between them. The CDR3 is 12 amino acids. With respect to this clonotype: Its antigen is as yet unknown.

The same sample was also used in a study of T cells expressing NK-cell markers.

The gene calls are TRBV20-1 and TRBJ2-3, with D tentatively TRBD2 (5 bases). Sequencing input: PBMCs. The source is a woman between 18 and 29 years old in good health. This CDR3 reads CSARASMDTQYF. The CDR3 DNA is TGCAGTGCTAGAGCTAGCATGGATACGCAGTATTTT.